The 15 T cell receptor beta chains in this list originate from one sample, sequenced in a study of PD-1 blockade in mismatch repair-deficient tumors. Only in-frame clones appear in the TCRdb table, and some are missing; sequencing was by immunoSEQ multiplex PCR. The top ten hold approximately 2% of the sample, which has 12,000 to 15,000 clones, 80% to 90% seen once. Sequenced here: PBMCs, sampled less than 15 weeks after starting pembrolizumab. These receptor sequences come from an adult with mismatch repair-deficient cancer.

The chain couples TRBV6-5 to TRBJ1-5, with 10 bases fitting TRBD1. Germline V gene sequence: CDR1 MNHEY, CDR2 SVGAGI. The CDR3 length is 15 residues. Losses at the gene ends were 7 bases for V and 7 bases for J; bases not matched to a gene: 10. The CDR3 here is CASTRTGGGGQPQHF. DNA of the CDR3: TGTGCCAGCACCCGGACAGGGGGAGGAGGGCAGCCCCAGCATTTT.

Only a few counts were recorded for this clone. The chain employs TRBV11-2 and TRBJ2-7, with unresolved D. The CDR3 has 15 residues. The germline CDR1 and CDR2 sequences are SGHAT and FQNNGV. Trimming removed 3 bases at V and 0 bases at J, with 12 bases between. The CDR3 nucleotides read TGTGCCAGCAGCTTCCCGGTAAAGAGCTCCTACGAGCAGTACTTC. Encoded protein: CASSFPVKSSYEQYF.

This clone was counted only a few times. This rearrangement joins TRBV29-1 to TRBJ2-7, with a tentative D call TRBD2 (5 bases). Deletions cut 6 bases from V and 5 bases from J, with 20 bases between. CDR3 size: 14 residues. Per the germline V gene, CDR1 is SQVTM and CDR2 is ANQGSEA. The CDR3 DNA sequence: TGCAGCGTGACGCCCGGGATCTTATCCCACGAGCAGTACTTC. Its translation: CSVTPGILSHEQYF.

This sequence joins TRBV7-9 and TRBJ2-7; 10 nucleotides match TRBD1. CDR3 length equals 14 residues. V was pared by 7 bases and J by 6 bases, with 9 bases of the junction left unmatched. Per germline, CDR1 SEHNR and CDR2 FQNEAQ (reference sequence). This CDR3 is CASTWGTGEGEQYF. CDR3 coding DNA: TGTGCCAGCACCTGGGGGACAGGGGAGGGCGAGCAGTACTTC. The variable domain in full, with the rest retrieved from reference TRBV7-9 and TRBJ2-7, is DTGVSQNPRHKITKRGQNVTFRCDPISEHNRLYWYRQTLGQGPEFLTYFQNEAQLEKSRLLSDRFSAERPKGSFSTLEIQRTEQGDSAMYLCASTWGTGEGEQYFGPGTRLTVT.

V gene TRBV28 combines with J gene TRBJ1-4; 7 bases line up with TRBD1. V shed 8 bases and J 13 bases; nucleotides not matched to a gene: 4. This CDR3 comprises 10 residues. CDR1 and CDR2 (germline): MDHEN, SYDVKM. The CDR3 DNA reads TGTGCCAGCGGAAGGGGGCGACTGTTTTTT. Translation: CASGRGRLFF.

The chain couples TRBV6-1 to TRBJ2-7; D unresolved. This CDR3 spans 11 amino acids. V was shortened by 3 bases and J by 6 bases, with 6 bases between the two germline ends. Germline CDR1 and CDR2: MNHNS and SASEGT. In DNA, the CDR3 is TGTGCCAGCAGTGAGATCAGCGAGCAGTACTTC. Residues: CASSEISEQYF.

The chain couples TRBV27 to TRBJ1-1; D is unresolved. The CDR3 contains 16 residues. V was cut by 5 bases and J by 1 base, with 17 bases left in between. Germline assignment: CDR1 MNHEY and CDR2 SMNVEV (reference sequence). The CDR3 protein is CASSPFLGRSNTEAFF. The DNA for the CDR3 is TGTGCCAGCAGTCCTTTCCTTGGCAGGTCGAACACTGAAGCTTTCTTT.

The chain carries TRBV30 and TRBJ1-1, with D unclear. Germline-derived CDR1 and CDR2 are GTSNPN and SVGIG (reference sequence). The V end was cut by 2 bases, the J end by 1 base, with 2 bases between. This CDR3 has 11 residues. The CDR3 nucleotides are TGTGCCTGGAGTCGGAACACTGAAGCTTTCTTT. Its protein product is CAWSRNTEAFF. The full variable domain, its missing parts supplied by reference TRBV30 and TRBJ1-1, is SQTIHQWPATLVQPVGSPLSLECTVEGTSNPNLYWYRQAAGRGLQLLFYSVGIGQISSEVPQNLSASRPQDRQFILSSKKLLLSDSGFYLCAWSRNTEAFFGQGTRLTVV.

The V gene is TRBV14, the J gene TRBJ2-3; TRBD2 matches at 8 bases. J lost 4 bases, V lost 1 base, and 13 bases had no gene match. Germline CDR1 SGHDN, CDR2 FVKESK. The CDR3 totals 18 residues. The chain's CDR3 is CASSQARSGRVSADTQYF. The CDR3 nucleotides are TGTGCCAGCAGCCAAGCCCGGAGCGGGAGAGTAAGCGCAGATACGCAGTATTTT.

J is TRBJ1-5 and V is TRBV15, with D possibly matching TRBD1 (6 bases). With 6 bases removed from V and 5 bases from J, the gap between germline ends came to 17 bases. The CDR3 spans 15 residues. Germline CDR1 and CDR2: LNHNV and YYDKDF (reference sequence). Here the CDR3 reads CATRRNRDRYQPQHF. The CDR3 DNA reads as TGTGCCACCAGGCGAAACAGGGATCGATATCAGCCCCAGCATTTT.

The chain links TRBV2 to TRBJ2-1; weak D call: TRBD2 (6 bases). V lost 6 bases, J lost 0 bases, and 15 bases lay in between. Germline CDR1 and CDR2: SNHLY and FYNNEI. The CDR3 has 16 amino acids. CDR3: CASRGDSISSYNEQFF. CDR3 bases: TGTGCCAGCAGGGGGGACTCCATTAGCTCCTACAATGAGCAGTTCTTC.

The V gene is TRBV4-1, the J gene TRBJ2-3; 7 nucleotides agree with TRBD2. V shed 3 bases, J shed 3 bases, and the junction held 6 bases outside the gene matches. Germline V gene data show CDR1 as MGHRA and CDR2 as YSYEKL. The CDR3 covers 15 residues. CDR3 sequence (DNA): TGCGCCAGCAGCCATGAGGGGCGGGAGACAGATACGCAGTATTTT. Its translation is CASSHEGRETDTQYF.

The CDR3 sequence is CASRERWNTEAFF. In DNA form, the CDR3 reads TGTGCCAGCAGGGAACGTTGGAACACTGAAGCTTTCTTT. V gene TRBV2 combines with J gene TRBJ1-1; D is unresolved. The CDR3 is 13 amino acids. CDR1 SNHLY and CDR2 FYNNEI come from the germline V gene. The V and J ends lost 6 bases and 1 base respectively, with 9 bases between them.

The chain carries TRBV5-1 and TRBJ1-2, with 9 bases that match TRBD1. With 4 bases clipped from V and 4 bases from J, the junction kept 5 bases outside the gene matches. The CDR3 extends over 14 amino acids. Germline V gene sequence: CDR1 SGHRS, CDR2 YFSETQ. CDR3 protein: CASSPGTGTYGYTF. The CDR3 DNA reads TGCGCCAGCAGCCCCGGGACAGGGACCTATGGCTACACCTTC.

The V call is TRBV28, the J call TRBJ2-2; 8 bases fit TRBD1. V lost 7 bases to trimming and J lost 3 bases; unmatched junction nucleotides: 10. Germline loops: CDR1 MDHEN, CDR2 SYDVKM. CDR3 length equals 16 residues. CDR3 nucleotide sequence: TGTGCCAGCAACCCCGGACAGGGCGCCCACACCGGGGAGCTGTTTTTT. This encodes CASNPGQGAHTGELFF.